This TCR beta chain was found in a study of OX40 agonist ivuxolimab in advanced cancers. Profiling relied on immunoSEQ multiplex PCR, and the TCRdb table lists in-frame clones only, not all of them. Counted here are approximately 49,000 clones, around 84% occurring once; the ten biggest clones make up about 1.1%. V lost 3 bases and J 0 bases, leaving 16 bases between the germline ends. From germline, CDR1 is SGHDT and CDR2 YYEEEE. The CDR3 contains 17 residues. As concerns this clone: The antigen remains undetermined.

General study results and limits: Blood T cells, both CD4+ and CD8+, expanded clonally by week 6 at 0.1 to 3.0 mg/kg.

J is TRBJ1-3 and V is TRBV5-6; D is uncertain. The sequenced sample was CD4+ or CD8+ T cells sorted from blood, obtained in a trial of the OX40 agonist ivuxolimab. This sequence originates from an adult with an advanced solid tumor such as melanoma, head and neck, liver or kidney cancer. The CDR3 sequence is CASSSQFRDPSGNTIYF. The DNA of the CDR3 is TGTGCCAGCAGCTCGCAGTTCCGGGATCCCTCTGGAAACACCATATATTTT.